The clone carrying this T cell receptor (beta chain) has only one observation. Its antigen is currently unknown. Trimming cost V 7 bases and J 8 bases, with 9 bases left between them. There are 11 residues in the CDR3. Germline CDR1 and CDR2: LNHDA and SQIVND (reference sequence). The sample belongs to a study of T cell responses to AZD1222 COVID-19 vaccine. General study findings and limits: Only a handful of AZD1222 recipients, several in all, had baseline seropositivity. White British ancestry dominated among donors, who included more females, and clonal diversity was possibly underestimated. Spike-specific TCR breadth and depth rose after two AZD1222 doses.

Assay: immunoSEQ multiplex PCR; the TCRdb copy retains only in-frame clones and omits some. The sample includes tens of thousands of clones, roughly 90% of them seen just once. The chain combines TRBV19 with TRBJ2-1; D gene unclear. The clonotype was recovered from an adult in good health. The sample in question was peripheral blood, obtained on day 0 of AZD1222 vaccination. DNA for the CDR3: TGTGCCAGTACCGACGACTATGAGCAGTTCTTC. It yields the protein CASTDDYEQFF.